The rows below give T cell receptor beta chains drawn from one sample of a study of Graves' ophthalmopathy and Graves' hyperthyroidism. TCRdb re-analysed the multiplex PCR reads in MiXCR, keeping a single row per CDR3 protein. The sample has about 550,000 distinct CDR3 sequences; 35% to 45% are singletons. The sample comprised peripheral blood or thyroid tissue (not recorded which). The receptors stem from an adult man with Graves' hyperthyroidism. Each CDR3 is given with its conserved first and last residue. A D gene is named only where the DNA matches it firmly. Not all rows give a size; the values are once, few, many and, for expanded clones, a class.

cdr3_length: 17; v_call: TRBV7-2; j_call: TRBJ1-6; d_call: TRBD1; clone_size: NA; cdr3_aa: CASSLRAGTGDNSPLHF; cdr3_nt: TGTGCCAGCAGCTTAAGGGCCGGGACAGGGGATAATTCACCCCTCCACTTT
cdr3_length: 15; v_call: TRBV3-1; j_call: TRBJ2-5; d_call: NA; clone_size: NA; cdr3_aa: CASSPVGRSQETQYF; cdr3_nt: TGTGCCAGCAGCCCTGTCGGGCGGAGCCAAGAGACCCAGTACTTC
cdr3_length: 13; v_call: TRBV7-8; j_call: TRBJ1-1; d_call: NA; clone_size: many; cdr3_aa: CASSRLRNTEAFF; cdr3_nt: TGTGCCAGCAGCCGTCTTAGGAACACTGAAGCTTTCTTT
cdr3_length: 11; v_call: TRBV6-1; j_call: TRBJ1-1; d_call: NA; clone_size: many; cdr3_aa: CASRANTEAFF; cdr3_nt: TGTGCCAGCAGAGCGAACACTGAAGCTTTCTTT
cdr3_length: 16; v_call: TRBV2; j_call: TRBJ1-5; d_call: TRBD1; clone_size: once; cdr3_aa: CASSELDRAWGQPQHF; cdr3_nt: TGTGCCAGCAGTGAACTGGACAGGGCTTGGGGTCAGCCCCAGCATTTT
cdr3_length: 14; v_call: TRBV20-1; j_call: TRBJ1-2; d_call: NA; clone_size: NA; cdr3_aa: CSARSGPSGLGYTF; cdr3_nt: TGCAGTGCTAGATCGGGCCCTAGCGGACTAGGCTACACCTTC
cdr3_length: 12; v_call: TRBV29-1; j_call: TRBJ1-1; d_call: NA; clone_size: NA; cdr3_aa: CSLDGLNTEAFF; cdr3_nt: TGCAGCTTGGACGGCCTGAACACTGAAGCTTTCTTT
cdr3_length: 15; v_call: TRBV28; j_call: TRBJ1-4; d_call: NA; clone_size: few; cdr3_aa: CASSSRPIIYEKLFF; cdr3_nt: TGTGCCAGCAGTTCCCGACCCATAATATATGAAAAACTGTTTTTT
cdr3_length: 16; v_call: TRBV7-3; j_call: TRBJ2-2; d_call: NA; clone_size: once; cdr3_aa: CASRLRGVGNTGELFF; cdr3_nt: TGTGCCAGCAGGCTACGCGGGGTTGGGAACACCGGGGAGCTGTTTTTT
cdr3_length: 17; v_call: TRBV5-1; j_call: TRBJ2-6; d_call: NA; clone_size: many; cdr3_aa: CASSLGGRLSGANVLTF; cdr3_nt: TGCGCCAGCAGCTTGGGAGGACGGCTCTCTGGGGCCAACGTCCTGACTTTC
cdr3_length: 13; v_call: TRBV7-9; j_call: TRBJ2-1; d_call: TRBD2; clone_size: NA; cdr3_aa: CASRSAGGNEQFF; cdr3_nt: TGTGCCAGCCGCTCGGCGGGAGGCAATGAGCAGTTCTTC
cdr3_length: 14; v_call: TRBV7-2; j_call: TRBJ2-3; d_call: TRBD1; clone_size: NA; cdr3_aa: CASSLGQGRDTQYF; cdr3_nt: TGTGCCAGCAGCTTAGGACAGGGAAGAGATACGCAGTATTTT
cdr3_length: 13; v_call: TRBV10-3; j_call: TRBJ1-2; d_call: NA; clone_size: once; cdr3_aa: CAISLDRNYGYTF; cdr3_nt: TGTGCCATCAGTCTCGACAGAAACTATGGCTACACCTTC
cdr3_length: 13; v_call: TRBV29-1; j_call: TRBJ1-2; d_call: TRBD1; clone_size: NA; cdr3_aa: CSGRQGMRGGYTF; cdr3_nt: TGCAGCGGTCGACAGGGTATGAGGGGCGGCTACACCTTC
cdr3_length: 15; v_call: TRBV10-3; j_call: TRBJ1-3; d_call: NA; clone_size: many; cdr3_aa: CAISEWDGSGNTIYF; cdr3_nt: TGTGCCATCAGTGAATGGGACGGCTCTGGAAACACCATATATTTT
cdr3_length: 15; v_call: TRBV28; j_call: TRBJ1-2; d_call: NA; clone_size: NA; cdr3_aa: CASSLKSGPNYGYTF; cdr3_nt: TGTGCCAGCAGTTTAAAGTCAGGGCCTAACTATGGCTACACCTTC
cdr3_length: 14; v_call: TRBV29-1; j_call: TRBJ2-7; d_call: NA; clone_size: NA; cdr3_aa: CSVEVVTDFYEQYF; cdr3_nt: TGCAGCGTTGAAGTAGTGACAGACTTCTACGAGCAGTACTTC
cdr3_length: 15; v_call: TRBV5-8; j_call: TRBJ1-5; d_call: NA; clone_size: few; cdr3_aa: CASSIDPGVSQPQHF; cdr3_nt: TGTGCCAGCAGCATTGACCCAGGGGTTAGTCAGCCCCAGCATTTT
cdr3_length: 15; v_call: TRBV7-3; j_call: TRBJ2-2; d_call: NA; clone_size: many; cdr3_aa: CASSFGGGDTGELFF; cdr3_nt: TGTGCCAGCAGCTTTGGGGGTGGAGACACCGGGGAGCTGTTTTTT
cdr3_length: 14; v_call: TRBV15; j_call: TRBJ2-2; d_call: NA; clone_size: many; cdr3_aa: CATSRDRAAGELFF; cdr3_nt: TGTGCCACCAGCAGAGATCGGGCGGCCGGGGAGCTGTTTTTT
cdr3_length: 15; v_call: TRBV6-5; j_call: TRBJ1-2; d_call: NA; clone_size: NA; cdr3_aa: CASSYSRQGLYGYTF; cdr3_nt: TGTGCCAGCAGTTACTCTCGCCAGGGCCTCTATGGCTACACCTTC
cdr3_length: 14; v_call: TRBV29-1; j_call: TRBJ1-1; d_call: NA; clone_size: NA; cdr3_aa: CSVAGGGLNTEAFF; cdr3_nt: TGCAGCGTTGCGGGAGGGGGGCTAAACACTGAAGCTTTCTTT
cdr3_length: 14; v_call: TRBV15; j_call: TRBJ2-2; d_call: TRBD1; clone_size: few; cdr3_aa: CATRPDRDTGELFF; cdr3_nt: TGTGCCACCAGACCAGACAGGGACACCGGGGAGCTGTTTTTT
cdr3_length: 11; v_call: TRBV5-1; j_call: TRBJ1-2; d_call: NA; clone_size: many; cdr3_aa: CASSLGHNYTF; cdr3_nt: TGCGCCAGCAGCTTGGGACATAACTACACCTTC
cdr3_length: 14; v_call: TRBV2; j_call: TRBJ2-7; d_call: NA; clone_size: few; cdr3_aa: CATQPRAHTYEQYF; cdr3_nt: TGTGCCACCCAGCCTCGGGCTCATACCTACGAGCAGTACTTC
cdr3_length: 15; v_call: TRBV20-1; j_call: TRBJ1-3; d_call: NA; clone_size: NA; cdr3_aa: CSARDARQTGNTIYF; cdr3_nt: TGCAGTGCTAGAGATGCACGTCAGACCGGAAACACCATATATTTT
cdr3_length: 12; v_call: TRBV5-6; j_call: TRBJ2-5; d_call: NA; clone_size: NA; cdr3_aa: CASSYDLETQYF; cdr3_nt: TGTGCCAGCAGTTATGACCTAGAGACCCAGTACTTC
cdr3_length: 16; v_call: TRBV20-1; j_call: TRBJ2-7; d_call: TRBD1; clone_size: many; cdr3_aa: CSARDHVADRGYEQYF; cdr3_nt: TGCAGTGCTAGAGATCACGTTGCGGACAGGGGCTACGAGCAGTACTTC
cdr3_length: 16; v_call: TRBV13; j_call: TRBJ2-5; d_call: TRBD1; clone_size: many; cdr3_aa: CASSLGLGTDQETQYF; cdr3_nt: TGTGCCAGCAGCTTAGGCCTAGGGACAGACCAAGAGACCCAGTACTTC
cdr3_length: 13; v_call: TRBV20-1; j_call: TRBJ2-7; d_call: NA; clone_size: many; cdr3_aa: CSAITGVSYEQYF; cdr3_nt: TGCAGTGCTATAACAGGAGTCTCCTACGAGCAGTACTTC
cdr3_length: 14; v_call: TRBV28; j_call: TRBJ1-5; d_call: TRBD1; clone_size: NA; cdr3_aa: CASRGAGGGQPQHF; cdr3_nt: TGTGCCAGCCGTGGGGCAGGGGGGGGCCAGCCCCAGCATTTT
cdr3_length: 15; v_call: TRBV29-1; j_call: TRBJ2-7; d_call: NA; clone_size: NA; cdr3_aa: CSVESLARGAYEQYF; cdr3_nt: TGCAGCGTTGAAAGTTTGGCAAGGGGAGCCTACGAGCAGTACTTC
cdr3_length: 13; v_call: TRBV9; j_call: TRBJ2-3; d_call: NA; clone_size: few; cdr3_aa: CASSAPNTDTQYF; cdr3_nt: TGTGCCAGCAGCGCCCCTAACACAGATACGCAGTATTTT
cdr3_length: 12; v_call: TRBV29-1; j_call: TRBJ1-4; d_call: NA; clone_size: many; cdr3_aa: CSVGSRNEKLFF; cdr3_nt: TGCAGCGTTGGCAGCCGGAATGAAAAACTGTTTTTT
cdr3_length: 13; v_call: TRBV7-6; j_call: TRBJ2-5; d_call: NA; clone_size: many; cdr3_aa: CASSFGRQETQYF; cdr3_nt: TGTGCCAGCAGCTTTGGCAGACAAGAGACCCAGTACTTC
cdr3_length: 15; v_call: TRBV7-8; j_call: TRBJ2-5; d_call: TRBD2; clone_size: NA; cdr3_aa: CASSLAGLAAETQYF; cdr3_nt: TGTGCCAGCAGCTTAGCGGGACTAGCGGCCGAGACCCAGTACTTC
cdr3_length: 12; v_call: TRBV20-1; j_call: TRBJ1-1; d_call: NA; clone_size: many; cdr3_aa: CSALAGNTEAFF; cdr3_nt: TGCAGTGCTTTGGCAGGGAACACTGAAGCTTTCTTT
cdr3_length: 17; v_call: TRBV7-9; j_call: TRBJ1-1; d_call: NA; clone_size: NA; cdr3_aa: CASSLEPAKGSNTEAFF; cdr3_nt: TGTGCCAGCAGCTTAGAGCCCGCTAAGGGGTCGAACACTGAAGCTTTCTTT
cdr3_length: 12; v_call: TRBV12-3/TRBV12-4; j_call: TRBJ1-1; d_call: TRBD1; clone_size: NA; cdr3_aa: CASSFRGSEAFF; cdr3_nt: TGTGCCAGCAGTTTCAGGGGGTCTGAAGCTTTCTTT
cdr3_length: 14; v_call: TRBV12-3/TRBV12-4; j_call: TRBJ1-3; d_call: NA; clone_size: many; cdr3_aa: CASSFGDSGNTIYF; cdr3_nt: TGTGCCAGCAGTTTTGGCGACTCTGGAAACACCATATATTTT
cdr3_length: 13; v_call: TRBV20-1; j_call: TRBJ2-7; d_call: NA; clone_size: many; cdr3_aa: CSAFTWDSYEQYF; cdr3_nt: TGCAGTGCTTTTACCTGGGACTCCTACGAGCAGTACTTC
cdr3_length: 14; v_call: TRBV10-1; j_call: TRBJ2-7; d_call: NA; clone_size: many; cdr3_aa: CASSESRREGGQYF; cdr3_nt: TGCGCCAGCAGTGAGTCCCGGCGGGAAGGGGGGCAGTACTTC
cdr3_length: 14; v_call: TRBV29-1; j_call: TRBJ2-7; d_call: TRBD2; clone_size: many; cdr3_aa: CSVETPGGTYEQYF; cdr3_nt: TGCAGCGTTGAAACTCCGGGAGGCACCTACGAGCAGTACTTC
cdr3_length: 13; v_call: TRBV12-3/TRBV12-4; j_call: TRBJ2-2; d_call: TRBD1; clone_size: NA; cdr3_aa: CASSTGTGGELFF; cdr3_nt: TGTGCCAGCAGTACCGGGACAGGCGGGGAGCTGTTTTTT
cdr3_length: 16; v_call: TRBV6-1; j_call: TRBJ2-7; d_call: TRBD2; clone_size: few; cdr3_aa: CASRGLAGGPSREQYF; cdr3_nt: TGTGCCAGCAGAGGACTAGCGGGAGGGCCAAGCCGCGAGCAGTACTTC
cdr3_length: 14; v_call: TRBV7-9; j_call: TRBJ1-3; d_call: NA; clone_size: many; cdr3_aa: CASSSEGSGNTIYF; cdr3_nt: TGTGCCAGCAGCTCAGAGGGCTCTGGAAACACCATATATTTT
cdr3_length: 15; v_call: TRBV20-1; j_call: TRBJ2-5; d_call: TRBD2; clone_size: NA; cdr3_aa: CSALGLAGGQETQYF; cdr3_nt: TGCAGTGCTCTTGGACTAGCGGGGGGACAAGAGACCCAGTACTTC
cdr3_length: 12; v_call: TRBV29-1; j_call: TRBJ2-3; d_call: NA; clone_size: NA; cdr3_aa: CSAAHAGDTQYF; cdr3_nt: TGCAGCGCTGCGCACGCTGGGGATACGCAGTATTTT
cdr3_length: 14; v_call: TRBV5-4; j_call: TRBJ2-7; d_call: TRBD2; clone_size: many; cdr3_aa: CASSLGEGTYEQYF; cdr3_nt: TGTGCCAGCAGCTTGGGGGAGGGAACCTACGAGCAGTACTTC
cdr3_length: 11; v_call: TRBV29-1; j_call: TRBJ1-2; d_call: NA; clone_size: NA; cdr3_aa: CSLEANYGYTF; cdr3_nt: TGCAGCTTGGAAGCTAACTATGGCTACACCTTC
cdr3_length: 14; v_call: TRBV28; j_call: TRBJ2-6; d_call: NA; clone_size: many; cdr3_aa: CASSFLSGANVLTF; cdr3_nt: TGTGCCAGCAGTTTCCTCTCTGGGGCCAACGTCCTGACTTTC
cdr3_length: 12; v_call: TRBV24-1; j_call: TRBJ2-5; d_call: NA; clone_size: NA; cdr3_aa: CATSDTLGTQYF; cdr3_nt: TGTGCCACCAGTGATACTTTGGGGACCCAGTACTTC
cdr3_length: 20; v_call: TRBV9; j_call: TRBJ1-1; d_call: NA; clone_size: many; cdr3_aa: CASSPNLLLGGVHGTTEAFF; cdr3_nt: TGTGCCAGCAGCCCAAATTTGCTTTTGGGTGGCGTTCATGGGACCACTGAAGCTTTCTTT
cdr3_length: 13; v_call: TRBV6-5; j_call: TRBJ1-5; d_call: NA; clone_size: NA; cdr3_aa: CASSYSYDETQHF; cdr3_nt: TGTGCCAGCAGTTACTCGTATGACGAGACCCAGCATTTT
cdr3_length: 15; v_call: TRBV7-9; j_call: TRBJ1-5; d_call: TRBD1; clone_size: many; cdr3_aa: CAVSRDRESNQPQHF; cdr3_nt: TGTGCCGTCTCCCGGGACAGGGAGAGCAATCAGCCCCAGCATTTT
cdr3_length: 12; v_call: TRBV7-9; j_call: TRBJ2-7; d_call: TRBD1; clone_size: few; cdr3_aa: CAWGQVGYEQYF; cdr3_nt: TGTGCCTGGGGACAGGTTGGGTACGAGCAGTACTTC
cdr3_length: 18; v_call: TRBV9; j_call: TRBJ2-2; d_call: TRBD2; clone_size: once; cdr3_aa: CASSQYLAGGGNTGELFF; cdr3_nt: TGTGCCAGCAGCCAATATTTAGCGGGAGGAGGGAACACCGGGGAGCTGTTTTTT